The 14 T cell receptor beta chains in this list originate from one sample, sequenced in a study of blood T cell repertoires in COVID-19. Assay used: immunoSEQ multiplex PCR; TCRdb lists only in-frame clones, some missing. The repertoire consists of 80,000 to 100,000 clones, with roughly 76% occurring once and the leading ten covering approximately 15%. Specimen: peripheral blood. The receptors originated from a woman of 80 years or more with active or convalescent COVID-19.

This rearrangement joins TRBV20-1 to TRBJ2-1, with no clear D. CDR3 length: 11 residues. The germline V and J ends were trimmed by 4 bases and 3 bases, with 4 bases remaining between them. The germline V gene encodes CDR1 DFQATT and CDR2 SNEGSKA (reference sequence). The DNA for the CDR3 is TGCAGTGCTACTAGCTACAATGAGCAGTTCTTC. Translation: CSATSYNEQFF.

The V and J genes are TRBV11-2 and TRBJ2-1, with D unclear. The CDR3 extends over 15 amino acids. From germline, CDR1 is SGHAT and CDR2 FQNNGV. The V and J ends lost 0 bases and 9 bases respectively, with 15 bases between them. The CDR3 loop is CASSLDRVALGEQFF. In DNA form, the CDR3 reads TGTGCCAGCAGCTTAGATAGAGTAGCTCTGGGTGAGCAGTTCTTC.

CDR3 nucleotides: TGTGCCAGCTCACCCTACACGGACAGAATCTCTGAAGCTTTCTTT. Translating gives CASSPYTDRISEAFF. This rearrangement joins TRBV18 to TRBJ1-1, with a possible D match to TRBD1 (6 bases). Germline V lookup: CDR1 KGHSH, CDR2 LQKENI. The V end was cut by 3 bases, the J end by 6 bases, with 17 bases between. The CDR3 length is 15 residues.

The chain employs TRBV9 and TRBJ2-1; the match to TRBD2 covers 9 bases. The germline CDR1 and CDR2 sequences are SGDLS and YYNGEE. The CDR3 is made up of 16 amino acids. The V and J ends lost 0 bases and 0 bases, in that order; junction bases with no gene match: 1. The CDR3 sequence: CASSVDSGSSYNEQFF. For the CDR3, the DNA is TGTGCCAGCAGCGTAGATAGCGGGAGCTCCTACAATGAGCAGTTCTTC. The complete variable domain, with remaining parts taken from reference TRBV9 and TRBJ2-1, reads DSGVTQTPKHLITATGQRVTLRCSPRSGDLSVYWYQQSLDQGLQFLIQYYNGEERAKGNILERFSAQQFPDLHSELNLSSLELGDSALYFCASSVDSGSSYNEQFFGPGTRLTVL.

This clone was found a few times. Here the CDR3 reads CASSQDRGYEQYF. CDR3 DNA sequence: TGCGCCAGCAGCCAGGACAGGGGGTACGAGCAGTACTTC. This rearrangement joins TRBV4-1 to TRBJ2-7, with 10 bases aligning to TRBD1. The V and J ends lost 3 bases and 4 bases, in that order; junction bases with no gene match: 0. CDR1 is MGHRA, CDR2 YSYEKL, per germline. The CDR3 is 13 residues long.

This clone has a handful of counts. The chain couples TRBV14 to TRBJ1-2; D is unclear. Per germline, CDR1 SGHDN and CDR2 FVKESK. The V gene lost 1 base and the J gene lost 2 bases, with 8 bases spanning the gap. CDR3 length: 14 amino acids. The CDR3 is CASSQGSGNYGYTF. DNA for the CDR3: TGTGCCAGCAGCCAAGGGTCGGGAAACTATGGCTACACCTTC. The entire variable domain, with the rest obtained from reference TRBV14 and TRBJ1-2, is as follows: EAGVTQFPSHSVIEKGQTVTLRCDPISGHDNLYWYRRVMGKEIKFLLHFVKESKQDESGMPNNRFLAERTGGTYSTLKVQPAELEDSGVYFCASSQGSGNYGYTFGSGTRLTVV.

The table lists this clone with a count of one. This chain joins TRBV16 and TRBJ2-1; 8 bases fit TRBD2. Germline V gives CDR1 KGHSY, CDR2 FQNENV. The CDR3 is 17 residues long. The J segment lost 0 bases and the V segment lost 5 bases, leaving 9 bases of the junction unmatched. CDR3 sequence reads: CASSDRSAGGSYNEQFF. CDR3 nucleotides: TGTGCCAGCAGCGACCGGTCGGCGGGGGGCTCCTACAATGAGCAGTTCTTC.

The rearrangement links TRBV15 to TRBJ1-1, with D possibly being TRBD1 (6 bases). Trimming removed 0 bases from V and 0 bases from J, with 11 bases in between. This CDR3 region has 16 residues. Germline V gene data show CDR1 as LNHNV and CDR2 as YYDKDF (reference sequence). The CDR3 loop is CATSRDGTGMNTEAFF. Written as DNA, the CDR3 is TGTGCCACCAGCAGAGATGGAACAGGGATGAACACTGAAGCTTTCTTT.

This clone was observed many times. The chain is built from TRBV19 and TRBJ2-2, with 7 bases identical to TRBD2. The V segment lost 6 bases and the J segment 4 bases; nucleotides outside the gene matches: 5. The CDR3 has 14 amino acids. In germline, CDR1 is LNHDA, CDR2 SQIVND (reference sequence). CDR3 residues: CASSERGITGELFF. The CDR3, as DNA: TGTGCCAGTAGCGAGCGGGGTATCACCGGGGAGCTGTTTTTT.

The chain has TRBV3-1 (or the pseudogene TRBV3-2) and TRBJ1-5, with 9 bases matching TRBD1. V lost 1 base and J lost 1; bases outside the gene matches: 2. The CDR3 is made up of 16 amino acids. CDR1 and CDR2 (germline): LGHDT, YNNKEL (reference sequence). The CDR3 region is CASSQAGTGSNQPQHF. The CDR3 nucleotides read TGTGCCAGCAGCCAAGCCGGGACAGGGAGCAATCAGCCCCAGCATTTT.

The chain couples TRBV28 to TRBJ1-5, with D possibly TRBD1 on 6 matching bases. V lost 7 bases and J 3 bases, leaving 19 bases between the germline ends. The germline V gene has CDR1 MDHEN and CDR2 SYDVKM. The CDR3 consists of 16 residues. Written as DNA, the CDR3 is TGTGCCAGCACCACCGGGGACACAGGGATCAATCAGCCCCAGCATTTT. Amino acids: CASTTGDTGINQPQHF.

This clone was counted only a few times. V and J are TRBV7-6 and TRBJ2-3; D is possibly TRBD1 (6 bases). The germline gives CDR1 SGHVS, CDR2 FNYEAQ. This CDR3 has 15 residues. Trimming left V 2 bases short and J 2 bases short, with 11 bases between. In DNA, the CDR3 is TGTGCCAGCAGCTTATATCAGGGGCACACAGATACGCAGTATTTT. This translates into CASSLYQGHTDTQYF.

CDR3 sequence reads: CASSIFSGEEQFF. CDR3 nucleotides: TGTGCCAGTAGTATATTTTCCGGGGAGGAGCAGTTCTTC. The gene calls are TRBV19 and TRBJ2-1, with D possibly TRBD2 on 5 matching bases. Trimming took off 2 bases at V and 10 bases at J, with 12 bases between the two ends. Germline V gene sequence: CDR1 LNHDA, CDR2 SQIVND (reference sequence). The CDR3 runs 13 residues. The variable domain in full, completed from reference TRBV19 and TRBJ2-1, reads DGGITQSPKYLFRKEGQNVTLSCEQNLNHDAMYWYRQDPGQGLRLIYYSQIVNDFQKGDIAEGYSVSREKKESFPLTVTSAQKNPTAFYLCASSIFSGEEQFFGPGTRLTVL.

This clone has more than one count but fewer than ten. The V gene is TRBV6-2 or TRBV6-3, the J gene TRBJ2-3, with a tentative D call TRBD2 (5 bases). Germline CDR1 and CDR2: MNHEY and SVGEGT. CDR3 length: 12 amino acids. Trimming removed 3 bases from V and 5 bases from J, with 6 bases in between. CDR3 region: CASSYEGDTQYF. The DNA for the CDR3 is TGTGCCAGCAGTTATGAGGGAGATACGCAGTATTTT.